This TCR beta chain was found in a study of cytomegalovirus exposure and HLA in healthy donors. The CDR3 is 17 residues long. The V and J ends lost 4 bases and 5 bases, in that order; junction bases with no gene match: 17. Germline V CDR1 and CDR2: SGHRS, YFSETQ. The PCR employed 60 Vbeta primers together with 13 Jbeta primers. The method was immunoSEQ multiplex PCR; TCRdb's version includes in-frame clones alone and lacks a portion of them. The sample carries under 35,000 clones, around 40% recorded once. The receptor's source is a woman aged 50 to 60 in good health and CMV-seronegative. The rearrangement joins TRBV5-1 to TRBJ2-7; TRBD1 matches 8 bases. The sample taken for sequencing was PBMCs. The CDR3 DNA follows: TGCGCCAGCAGCCCCAGAAGGGTAGACAGGGGAAGCCACGAGCAGTACTTC. Its translation is CASSPRRVDRGSHEQYF.